This T cell receptor beta chain was captured in a study of T cells in localized non-small cell lung cancer. General study findings and limits: There was an association of higher blood T cell density with longer overall survival.

Profiling relied on immunoSEQ multiplex PCR, and the TCRdb table lists in-frame clones only, not all of them. The table has fewer than 15,000 clones, under 30% seen once. Germline V CDR1 and CDR2: LNHDA, SQIVND (reference sequence). Trimming cost V 5 bases and J 3 bases, with 11 bases left between them. The CDR3 loop spans 14 amino acids. In this sample, this clone turned up once. Its target is unknown. The receptor comes from a female donor of 60 years or more with stage I lung adenocarcinoma. V is TRBV19 and J is TRBJ1-3; D may be TRBD1 (6 bases). Sequencing was performed on lung tumor tissue, taken before any cancer treatment. The CDR3 loop is CASSARGIGNTIYF. For the CDR3, the DNA is TGTGCCAGTAGTGCCAGGGGTATTGGAAACACCATATATTTT.